Each of the 15 T cell receptor beta chains below was sequenced from the same sample in a study of blood T cell repertoires in COVID-19 (TCRdb year 2020). Library preparation was by the immunoSEQ multiplex PCR assay. Held by TCRdb, this immuneACCESS table contains in-frame sequences only and omits some clones. Under half of the omission traces to an unresolved V gene where checked; the cause of the rest is unknown. The sample contains approximately 260,000 clones, nearly 90% of them found a single time. In total, the top ten clones hold 1.5% to 2% of the sample. Sequenced input: PBMCs or T cells enriched from blood (not recorded which). These TCRs come from a woman aged 60-70 years who had recovered from COVID-19.

The chain carries TRBV12-3 or TRBV12-4 and TRBJ1-2, with D hard to call. V dropped 6 bases and J dropped 4 bases, with 9 bases sitting between them. The CDR3 length is 12 residues. The CDR3 DNA reads TGTGCCAGCAGCCTAGTCGGCTATGGCTACACCTTC. It yields the protein CASSLVGYGYTF.

The V call is TRBV5-1, the J call TRBJ2-1; the match to TRBD2 covers 12 bases. V was pared by 4 bases and J by 6 bases, with 5 bases of the junction left unmatched. Per the germline V gene, CDR1 is SGHRS and CDR2 is YFSETQ. This CDR3 region has 15 residues. Here the CDR3 reads CASSPTSGSINEQFF. As DNA, the CDR3 is TGCGCCAGCAGCCCGACTAGCGGGAGTATCAATGAGCAGTTCTTC. The full variable domain, rest sourced from reference TRBV5-1 and TRBJ2-1, is KAGVTQTPRYLIKTRGQQVTLSCSPISGHRSVSWYQQTPGQGLQFLFEYFSETQRNKGNFPGRFSGRQFSNSRSEMNVSTLELGDSALYLCASSPTSGSINEQFFGPGTRLTVL.

V is TRBV29-1 and J is TRBJ1-2; the match to TRBD1 covers 10 bases. The ends lost 6 bases at V and 8 bases at J; junction bases unmatched: 12. The CDR3 contains 14 residues. The germline CDR1 and CDR2 sequences are SQVTM and ANQGSEA. CDR3 residues: CSVGGTGAVHGYTF. CDR3 sequence (DNA): TGCAGCGTGGGCGGGACAGGGGCAGTCCACGGCTACACCTTC.

The chain links TRBV5-1 to TRBJ1-1; the match to TRBD1 covers 9 bases. V lost 3 bases, J lost 6 bases, and 3 bases stayed unmatched. The CDR3 contains 13 residues. Germline V CDR1 and CDR2: SGHRS, YFSETQ. CDR3 loop: CASSSTGGAEAFF. The DNA for the CDR3 is TGCGCCAGCAGCTCGACAGGGGGGGCTGAAGCTTTCTTT.

The rearrangement links TRBV5-1 to TRBJ2-5; possible D gene TRBD2, 5 bases. Between the trimmed V and J ends, which lost 0 bases and 5 bases, there was a span of 11 bases. The CDR3 spans 14 residues. CDR1 SGHRS and CDR2 YFSETQ come from the germline V gene. CDR3 in DNA: TGCGCCAGCAGCTTGGGAAGCACGGGGGAGACCCAGTACTTC. Translation gives CASSLGSTGETQYF.

This clone was seen only once. This chain joins TRBV28 and TRBJ1-1, with D hard to call. This CDR3 spans 11 amino acids. Germline V gene sequence: CDR1 MDHEN, CDR2 SYDVKM. Trimming took 10 bases from V and 6 from J, leaving 12 bases between them. The CDR3 region has the DNA TGTGCCACCGGAGGTGTGCCTGAAGCTTTCTTT. Translating it yields CATGGVPEAFF.

V is TRBV29-1 and J is TRBJ2-3, with D possibly being TRBD2 (6 bases). The germline V gene encodes CDR1 SQVTM and CDR2 ANQGSEA. The germline V and J ends were trimmed by 4 bases and 10 bases, with 15 bases remaining between them. The CDR3 has 12 amino acids. The CDR3 bases are TGCAGCGTTGTCAGCCAGACGGGAGCGCAGTATTTT. Encoded protein: CSVVSQTGAQYF.

This clone occurred once. The gene calls are TRBV7-9 and TRBJ1-1; 7 bases align to TRBD1. Germline-derived CDR1 and CDR2 are SEHNR and FQNEAQ (reference sequence). This CDR3 spans 13 amino acids. The V gene end was trimmed by 5 bases and the J gene end by 3 bases; junction bases not matched to a gene: 3. CDR3: CASSPTGDTEAFF. As DNA, the CDR3 is TGTGCCAGCAGCCCTACAGGGGACACTGAAGCTTTCTTT.

The CDR3 nucleotides are TGTGCCAGCAGCTTCCCCTCGGAGACCCAGTACTTC. Its protein product is CASSFPSETQYF. V is TRBV5-4 and J is TRBJ2-5; D not resolved. The V end lost 2 bases, the J end lost 5 bases, and 7 bases lay between the germline ends. CDR1 is SGHNT and CDR2 is YYREEE in the germline V gene (reference sequence). The CDR3 spans 12 residues.

This clone appeared once. The chain is built from TRBV11-1 and TRBJ1-6; TRBD1 agrees at 8 bases. Germline V gives CDR1 SGHAT, CDR2 FQDESV (reference sequence). V gave up 2 bases and J gave up 8 bases; unmatched junction bases: 8. The CDR3 has 16 amino acids. This CDR3 is CASSLNAGGADSPLHF. CDR3 DNA: TGTGCCAGCAGCTTAAATGCAGGGGGCGCTGATTCACCCCTCCACTTT.

The CDR3 here is CASRTNQETQYF. The CDR3, as DNA: TGCGCCAGCAGGACAAACCAAGAGACCCAGTACTTC. This chain uses TRBV5-1 with TRBJ2-5; no reliable D call. V shed 5 bases and J shed 0 bases, with 5 bases lying between them. The CDR3 sequence is 12 residues long. Germline V gene lookup returns CDR1 SGHRS and CDR2 YFSETQ.

The rearrangement uses TRBV9 and TRBJ1-5, with TRBD1 matching over 7 bases. The CDR3 contains 14 residues. With V trimmed by 6 bases and J by 8 bases, 11 bases remained unmatched. Germline CDR1 SGDLS, CDR2 YYNGEE. The CDR3 is CASTTGATGEPQHF. Written as DNA, the CDR3 is TGTGCCAGCACCACAGGGGCCACCGGGGAGCCCCAGCATTTT.

The J gene is TRBJ2-3, the V gene TRBV9; TRBD2 agrees at 7 bases. After removal of 0 bases from V and 2 bases from J, the junction contained 9 bases not matched to a gene. Looked up from germline, CDR1 is SGDLS and CDR2 is YYNGEE. This CDR3 contains 17 residues. CDR3: CASSVGRSGALTDTQYF. In nucleotides, the CDR3 is TGTGCCAGCAGCGTAGGTCGGAGCGGGGCCCTCACAGATACGCAGTATTTT.

This sequence joins TRBV4-1 and TRBJ1-1; D possibly corresponds to TRBD1 (5 bases). Trimming shortened V by 0 bases and J by 0 bases, and 11 bases separated the two germline ends. The germline gives CDR1 MGHRA, CDR2 YSYEKL. The CDR3 contains 16 residues. CDR3 nucleotides: TGCGCCAGCAGCCAAGATTATCCGGGGGTGAACACTGAAGCTTTCTTT. It specifies CASSQDYPGVNTEAFF.

In its sample, this clone was seen a few times. The chain couples TRBV4-1 to TRBJ1-2, with unresolved D. V gave up 1 base and J gave up 2 bases, with 11 bases separating them. Germline assignment: CDR1 MGHRA and CDR2 YSYEKL. This CDR3 has 15 amino acids. The CDR3 nucleotides are TGCGCCAGCAGCCAAGTGGGAGTAATGAACTATGGCTACACCTTC. Translation: CASSQVGVMNYGYTF.